This entry concerns a single T cell receptor (beta chain). V dropped 6 bases and J dropped 4; count of bases not matched to a gene: 6. This CDR3 region has 14 residues. The V gene's germline CDR1 is MDHEN and CDR2 SYDVKM. This specimen comes from a study of T cell responses to AZD1222 COVID-19 vaccine. Profiled with immunoSEQ multiplex PCR; TCRdb holds only in-frame clones, not every one. The profile shows approximately 120,000 clones, about 85% of them singletons. This receptor was obtained from an adult in good health. The sequences come from peripheral blood, collected on day 0 of AZD1222 vaccination. The J gene is TRBJ1-1, the V gene TRBV28; 9 nucleotides match TRBD1. The CDR3 coding sequence is TGTGCCAGCAGCAGACAGGGGGGGGGCACTGAAGCTTTCTTT. Translation: CASSRQGGGTEAFF.